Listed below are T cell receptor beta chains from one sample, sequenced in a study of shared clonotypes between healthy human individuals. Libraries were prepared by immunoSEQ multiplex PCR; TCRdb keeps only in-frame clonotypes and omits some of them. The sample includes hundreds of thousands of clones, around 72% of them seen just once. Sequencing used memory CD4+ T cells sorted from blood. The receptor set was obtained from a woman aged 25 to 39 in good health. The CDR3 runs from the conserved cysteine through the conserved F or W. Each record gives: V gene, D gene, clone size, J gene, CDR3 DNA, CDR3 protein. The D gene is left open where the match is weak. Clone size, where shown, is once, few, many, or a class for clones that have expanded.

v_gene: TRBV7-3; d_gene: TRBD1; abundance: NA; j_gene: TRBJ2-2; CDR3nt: TGTGCCAGCAGCGAGGGACAGGGGGCGAATATCCGGGAGCTGTTTTTT; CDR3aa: CASSEGQGANIRELFF
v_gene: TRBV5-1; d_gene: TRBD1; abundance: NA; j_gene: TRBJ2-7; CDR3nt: TGCGCCAGCAGCTCGGACAGGGGATACGAGCAGTACTTC; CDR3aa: CASSSDRGYEQYF
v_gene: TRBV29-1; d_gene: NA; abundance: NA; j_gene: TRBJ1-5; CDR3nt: TGCAGCGTTGAAGGCGAACGGGGCAATCAGCCCCAGCATTTT; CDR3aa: CSVEGERGNQPQHF
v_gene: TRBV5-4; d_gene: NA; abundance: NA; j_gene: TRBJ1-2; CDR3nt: TGTGCCAGCAGCTTGGTATTACAGCCCTATGGCTACACCTTC; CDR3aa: CASSLVLQPYGYTF
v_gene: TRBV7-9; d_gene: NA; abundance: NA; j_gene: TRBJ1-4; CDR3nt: TGTGCCAGCAGCTTAGGCGGGGGGAATGAAAAACTGTTTTTT; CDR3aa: CASSLGGGNEKLFF
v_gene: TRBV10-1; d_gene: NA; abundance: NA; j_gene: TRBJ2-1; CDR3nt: TGCGCCAGCAGTGCCGGGACGCCGGCTGAGCAGTTCTTC; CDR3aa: CASSAGTPAEQFF
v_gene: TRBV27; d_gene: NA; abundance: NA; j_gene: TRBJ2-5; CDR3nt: TGTGCCAGCAGTTTAATCCCCACACAGAACACAGAGACCCAGTACTTC; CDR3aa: CASSLIPTQNTETQYF
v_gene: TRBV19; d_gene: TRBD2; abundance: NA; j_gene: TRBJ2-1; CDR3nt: TGTGCCAGTAGAAATCTAGCGGGAGCCTACAATGAGCAGTTCTTC; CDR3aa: CASRNLAGAYNEQFF
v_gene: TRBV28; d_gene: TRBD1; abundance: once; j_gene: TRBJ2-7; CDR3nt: TGTGCCAGCAACCCGGAAGGACAGGGGGTAAAGAGGGTGCAGTACTTC; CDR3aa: CASNPEGQGVKRVQYF
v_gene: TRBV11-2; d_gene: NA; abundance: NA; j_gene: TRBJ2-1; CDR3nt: TGTGCCAGCAGCACTCAGGGTATGGTGGGAGACGAGCAGTTCTTC; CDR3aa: CASSTQGMVGDEQFF
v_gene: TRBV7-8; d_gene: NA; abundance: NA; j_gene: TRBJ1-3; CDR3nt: TGTGCCAGCAGCAAGGGGCACCTCTCTGGAAACACCATATATTTT; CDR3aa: CASSKGHLSGNTIYF
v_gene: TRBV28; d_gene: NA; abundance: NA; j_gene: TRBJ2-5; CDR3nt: TGTGCCAGCAGTTCCGGGACTCTCCAAGAGACCCAGTACTTC; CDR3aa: CASSSGTLQETQYF
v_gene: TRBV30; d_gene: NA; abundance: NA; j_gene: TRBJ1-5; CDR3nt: TGTGCCTGGGGCAGGAGTAGCAATCAGCCCCAGCATTTT; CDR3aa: CAWGRSSNQPQHF
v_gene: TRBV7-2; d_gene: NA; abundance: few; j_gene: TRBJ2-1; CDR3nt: TGTGCCAGCAGCTCACAACCCGTTAATGATCAGTTCTTC; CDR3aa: CASSSQPVNDQFF
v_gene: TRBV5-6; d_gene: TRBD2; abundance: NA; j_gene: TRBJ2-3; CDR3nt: TGTGCCAGCAGCTACATGACTAGCGGGAGGTCAGATACGCAGTATTTT; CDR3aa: CASSYMTSGRSDTQYF
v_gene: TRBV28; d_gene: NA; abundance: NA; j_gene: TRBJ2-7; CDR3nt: TGTGCCAGCAGTTCCGGACGGCTAACCTACGAGCAGTACTTC; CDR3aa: CASSSGRLTYEQYF
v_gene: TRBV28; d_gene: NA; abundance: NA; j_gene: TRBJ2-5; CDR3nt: TGTGCCAGCGGCCAGACTCGCCCGACCCAGTACTTC; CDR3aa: CASGQTRPTQYF
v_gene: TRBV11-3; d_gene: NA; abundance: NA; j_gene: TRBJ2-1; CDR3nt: TGTGCCAGCAGCCCTGGACTATCCTACAATGAGCAGTTCTTC; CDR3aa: CASSPGLSYNEQFF
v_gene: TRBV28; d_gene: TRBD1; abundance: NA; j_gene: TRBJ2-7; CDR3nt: TGTGCCAGCAGTCCACAAGCCATGACAGGGGGTGAGCACGAGCAGTACTTC; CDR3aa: CASSPQAMTGGEHEQYF
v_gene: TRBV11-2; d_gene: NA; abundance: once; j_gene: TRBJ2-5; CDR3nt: TGTGCCAGCAGCTTAGATGCAGACCGCGAGACCCAGTACTTC; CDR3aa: CASSLDADRETQYF
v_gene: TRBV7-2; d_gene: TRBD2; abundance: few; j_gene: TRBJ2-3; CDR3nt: TGTGCCAGCAGACTAGCGGGAGAAGATACGCAGTATTTT; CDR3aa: CASRLAGEDTQYF
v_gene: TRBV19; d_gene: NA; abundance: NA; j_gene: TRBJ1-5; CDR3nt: TGTGCCAGTAGTATGGTAGGGGCCGGTCATAATCAGCCCCAGCATTTT; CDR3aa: CASSMVGAGHNQPQHF
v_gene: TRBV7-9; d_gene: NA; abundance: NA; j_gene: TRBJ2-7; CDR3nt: TGTGCCAGCAGCACTCCCAGGGGACTCACCTACGAGCAGTACTTC; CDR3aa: CASSTPRGLTYEQYF
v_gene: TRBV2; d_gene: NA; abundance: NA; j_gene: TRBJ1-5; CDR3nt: TGTGCCAGCATGGGCGTAGTTGGCAATCAGCCCCAGCATTTT; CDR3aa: CASMGVVGNQPQHF
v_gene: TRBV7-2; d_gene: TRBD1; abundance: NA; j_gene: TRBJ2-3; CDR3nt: TGTGCCAGCAGCTTAACCGGACAGGGTGGCACAGATACGCAGTATTTT; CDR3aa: CASSLTGQGGTDTQYF
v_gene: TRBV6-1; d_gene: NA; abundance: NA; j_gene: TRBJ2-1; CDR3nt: TGTGCCAGCAGTAGATACAATGAGCAGTTCTTC; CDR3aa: CASSRYNEQFF
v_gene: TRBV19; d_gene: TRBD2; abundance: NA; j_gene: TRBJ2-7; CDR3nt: TGTGCCAGTTCGACTAGCACAATATCCTACGAGCAGTACTTC; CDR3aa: CASSTSTISYEQYF
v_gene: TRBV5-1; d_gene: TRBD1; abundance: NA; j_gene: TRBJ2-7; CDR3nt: TGCGCCAGCAGCTTGTCACAGGGGTCCTACGAGCAGTACTTC; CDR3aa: CASSLSQGSYEQYF
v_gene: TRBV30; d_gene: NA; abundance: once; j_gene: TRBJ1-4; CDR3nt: TGTGCCTGGAGTGTGTTTCTATCGAGTGAAAAACTGTTTTTT; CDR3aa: CAWSVFLSSEKLFF
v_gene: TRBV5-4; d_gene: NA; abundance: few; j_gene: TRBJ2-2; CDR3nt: TGTGCCAGCAGCTGGGAGGGGGCGAACACCGGGGAGCTGTTTTTT; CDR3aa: CASSWEGANTGELFF
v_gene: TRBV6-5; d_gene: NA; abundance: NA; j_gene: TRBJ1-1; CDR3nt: TGTGCCAGCAATGACCCTCGAGTCACTGAAGCTTTCTTT; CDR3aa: CASNDPRVTEAFF
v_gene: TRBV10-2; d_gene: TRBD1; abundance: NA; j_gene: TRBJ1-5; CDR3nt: TGCGCCAGCACTAAAGCCGGACAGGGTTTCCATCAGCCCCAGCATTTT; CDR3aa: CASTKAGQGFHQPQHF
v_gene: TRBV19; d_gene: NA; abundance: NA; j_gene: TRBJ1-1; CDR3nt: TGTGCCAGTAGTATTGAAACAGTAACGAACACTGAAGCTTTCTTT; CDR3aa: CASSIETVTNTEAFF
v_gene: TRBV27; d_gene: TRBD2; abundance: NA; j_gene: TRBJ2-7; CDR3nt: TGTGCCAGCAGGCGACTAGCGGGAGGGTACGAGCAGTACTTC; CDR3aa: CASRRLAGGYEQYF
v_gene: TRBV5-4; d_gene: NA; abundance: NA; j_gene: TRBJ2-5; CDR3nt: TGTGCCAGCAGCCCCCTCTGGGGCGACCAAGAGACCCAGTACTTC; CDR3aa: CASSPLWGDQETQYF
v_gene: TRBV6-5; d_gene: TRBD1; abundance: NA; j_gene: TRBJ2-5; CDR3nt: TGTGCCAGCAGCCTCCGGGACAGGGAGACCCAGTACTTC; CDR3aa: CASSLRDRETQYF
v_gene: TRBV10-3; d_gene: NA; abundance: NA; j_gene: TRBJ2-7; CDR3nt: TGTGCCATCAGTGAGCCCGGGCGGTACGAGCAGTACTTC; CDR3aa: CAISEPGRYEQYF
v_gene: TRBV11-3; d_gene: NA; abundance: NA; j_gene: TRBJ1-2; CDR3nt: TGTGCCAGCCTGAGGTCTTTCCTTACTGGCAGGGGCTACACCTTC; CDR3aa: CASLRSFLTGRGYTF
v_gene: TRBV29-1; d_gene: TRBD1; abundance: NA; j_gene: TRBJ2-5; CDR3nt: TGCAGCGTTGAGCCGTATCAACAGGGGTTGAAGGAGACCCAGTACTTC; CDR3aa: CSVEPYQQGLKETQYF
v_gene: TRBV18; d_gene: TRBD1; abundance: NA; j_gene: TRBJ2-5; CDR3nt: TGTGCCAGCTCAGACCGACAGGGTTCTTCAGGGGAGACCCAGTACTTC; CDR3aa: CASSDRQGSSGETQYF
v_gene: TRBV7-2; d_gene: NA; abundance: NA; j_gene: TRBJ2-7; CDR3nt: TGTGCCAGCACCCCCCTGTGGCAGGGTGGCTACGAGCAGTACTTC; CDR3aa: CASTPLWQGGYEQYF